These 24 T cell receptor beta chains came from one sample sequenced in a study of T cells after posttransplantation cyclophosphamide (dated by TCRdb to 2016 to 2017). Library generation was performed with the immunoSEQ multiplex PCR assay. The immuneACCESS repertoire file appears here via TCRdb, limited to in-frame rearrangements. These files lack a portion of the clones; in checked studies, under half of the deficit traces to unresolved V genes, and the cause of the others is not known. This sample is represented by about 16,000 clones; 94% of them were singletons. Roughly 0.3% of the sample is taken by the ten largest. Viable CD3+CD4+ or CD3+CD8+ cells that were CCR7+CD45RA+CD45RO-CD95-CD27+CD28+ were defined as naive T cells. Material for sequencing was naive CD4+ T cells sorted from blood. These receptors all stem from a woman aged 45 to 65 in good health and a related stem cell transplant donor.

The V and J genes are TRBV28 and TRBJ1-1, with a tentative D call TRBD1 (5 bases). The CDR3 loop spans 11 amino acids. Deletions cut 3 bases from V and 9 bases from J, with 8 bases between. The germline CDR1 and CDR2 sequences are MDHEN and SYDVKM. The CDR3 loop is CASSFQGQAFF. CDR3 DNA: TGTGCCAGCAGTTTTCAGGGCCAAGCTTTCTTT. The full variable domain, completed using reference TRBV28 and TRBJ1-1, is DVKVTQSSRYLVKRTGEKVFLECVQDMDHENMFWYRQDPGLGLRLIYFSYDVKMKEKGDIPEGYSVSREKKERFSLILESASTNQTSMYLCASSFQGQAFFGQGTRLTVV.

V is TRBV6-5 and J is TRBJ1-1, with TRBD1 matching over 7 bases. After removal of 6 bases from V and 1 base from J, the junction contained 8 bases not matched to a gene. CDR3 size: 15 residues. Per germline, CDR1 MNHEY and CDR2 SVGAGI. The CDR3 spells CASSRRQGRNTEAFF. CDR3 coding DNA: TGTGCCAGCAGCCGCCGACAGGGTAGGAACACTGAAGCTTTCTTT.

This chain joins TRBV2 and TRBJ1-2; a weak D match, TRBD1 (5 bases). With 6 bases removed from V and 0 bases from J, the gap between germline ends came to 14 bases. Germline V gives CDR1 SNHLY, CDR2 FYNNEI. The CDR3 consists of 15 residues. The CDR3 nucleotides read TGTGCCAGCAGAACCTTGGACAATTCTAACTATGGCTACACCTTC. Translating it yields CASRTLDNSNYGYTF. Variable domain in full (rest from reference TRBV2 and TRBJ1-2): EPEVTQTPSHQVTQMGQEVILRCVPISNHLYFYWYRQILGQKVEFLVSFYNNEISEKSEIFDDQFSVERPDGSNFTLKIRSTKLEDSAMYFCASRTLDNSNYGYTFGSGTRLTVV.

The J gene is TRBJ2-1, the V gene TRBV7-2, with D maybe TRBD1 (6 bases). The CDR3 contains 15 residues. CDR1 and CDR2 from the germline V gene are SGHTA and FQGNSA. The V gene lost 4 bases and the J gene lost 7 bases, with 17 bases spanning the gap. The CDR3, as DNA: TGTGCCAGCAGCTCTAGGGCAGGGGATTGGAATGAGCAGTTCTTC. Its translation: CASSSRAGDWNEQFF.

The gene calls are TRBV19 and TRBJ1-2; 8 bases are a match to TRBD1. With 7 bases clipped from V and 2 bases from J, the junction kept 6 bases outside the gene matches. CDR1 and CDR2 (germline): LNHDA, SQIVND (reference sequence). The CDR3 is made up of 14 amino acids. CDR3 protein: CASTRQGSNYGYTF. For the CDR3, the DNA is TGTGCCAGTACTCGACAGGGGAGCAACTATGGCTACACCTTC.

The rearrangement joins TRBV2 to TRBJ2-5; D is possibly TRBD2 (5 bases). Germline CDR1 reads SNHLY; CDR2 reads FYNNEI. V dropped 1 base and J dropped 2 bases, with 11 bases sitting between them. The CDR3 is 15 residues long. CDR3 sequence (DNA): TGTGCCAGCAGTGAAGTTCCCGGGGAGCAAGAGACCCAGTACTTC. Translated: CASSEVPGEQETQYF.

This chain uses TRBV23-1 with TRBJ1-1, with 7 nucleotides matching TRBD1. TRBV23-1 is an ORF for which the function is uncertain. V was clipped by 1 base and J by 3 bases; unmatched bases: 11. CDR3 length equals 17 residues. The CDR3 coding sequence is TGCGCCAGCAGTCAATTCGTCGGACAGGCTGGGCACACTGAAGCTTTCTTT. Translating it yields CASSQFVGQAGHTEAFF.

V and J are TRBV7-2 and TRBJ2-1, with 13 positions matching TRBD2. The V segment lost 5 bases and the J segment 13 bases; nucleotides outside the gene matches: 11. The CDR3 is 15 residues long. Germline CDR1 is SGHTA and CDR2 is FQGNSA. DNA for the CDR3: TGTGCCAGCAGCCCATGGACTAGCGGGAGAGAGATCCAGTTCTTC. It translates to CASSPWTSGREIQFF.

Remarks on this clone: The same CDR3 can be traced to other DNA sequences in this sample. The CDR3 DNA follows: TGTGCCAGCTCACCCCAGCGAGGGCACACCGGGGAGCTGTTTTTT. Its translation: CASSPQRGHTGELFF. This chain links TRBV18 with TRBJ2-2, with D possibly being TRBD2 (5 bases). Trimming shortened V by 3 bases and J by 3 bases, and 11 bases separated the two germline ends. CDR3 length equals 15 residues. The V gene's germline CDR1 is KGHSH and CDR2 LQKENI.

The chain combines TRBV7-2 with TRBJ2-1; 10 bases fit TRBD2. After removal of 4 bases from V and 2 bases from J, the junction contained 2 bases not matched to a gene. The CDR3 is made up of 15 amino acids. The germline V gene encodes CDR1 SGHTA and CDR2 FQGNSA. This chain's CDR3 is CASSSSGRAYNEQFF. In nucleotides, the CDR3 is TGTGCCAGCAGCTCGAGCGGGAGGGCCTACAATGAGCAGTTCTTC.

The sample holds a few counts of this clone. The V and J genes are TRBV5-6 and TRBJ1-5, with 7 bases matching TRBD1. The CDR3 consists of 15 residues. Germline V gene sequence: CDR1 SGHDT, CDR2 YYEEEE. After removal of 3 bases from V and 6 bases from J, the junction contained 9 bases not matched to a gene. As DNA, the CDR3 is TGTGCCAGCAGCTCCCGACAGGGCCGTACTCAGCCCCAGCATTTT. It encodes CASSSRQGRTQPQHF. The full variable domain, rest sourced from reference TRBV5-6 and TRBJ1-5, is DAGVTQSPTHLIKTRGQQVTLRCSPKSGHDTVSWYQQALGQGPQFIFQYYEEEERQRGNFPDRFSGHQFPNYSSELNVNALLLGDSALYLCASSSRQGRTQPQHFGDGTRLSIL.

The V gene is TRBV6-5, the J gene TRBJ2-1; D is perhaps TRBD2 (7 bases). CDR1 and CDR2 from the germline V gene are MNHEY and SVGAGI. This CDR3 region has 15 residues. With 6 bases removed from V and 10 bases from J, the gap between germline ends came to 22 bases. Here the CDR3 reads CASSRSGTIDWEQFF. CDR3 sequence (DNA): TGTGCCAGCAGCCGCAGCGGGACAATAGACTGGGAGCAGTTCTTC.

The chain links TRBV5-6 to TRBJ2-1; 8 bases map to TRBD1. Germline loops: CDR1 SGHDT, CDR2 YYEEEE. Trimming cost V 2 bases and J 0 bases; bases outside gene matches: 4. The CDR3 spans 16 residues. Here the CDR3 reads CASSFRTGSSYNEQFF. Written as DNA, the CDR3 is TGTGCCAGCAGCTTCCGGACAGGGAGCTCCTACAATGAGCAGTTCTTC.

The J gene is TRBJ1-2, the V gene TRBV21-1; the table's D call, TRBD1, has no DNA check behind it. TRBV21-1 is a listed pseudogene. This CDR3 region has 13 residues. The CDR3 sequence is CASSKVRAGGYTF. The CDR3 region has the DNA TGTGCCAGCAGCAAAGTCAGGGCCGGTGGCTACACCTTC.

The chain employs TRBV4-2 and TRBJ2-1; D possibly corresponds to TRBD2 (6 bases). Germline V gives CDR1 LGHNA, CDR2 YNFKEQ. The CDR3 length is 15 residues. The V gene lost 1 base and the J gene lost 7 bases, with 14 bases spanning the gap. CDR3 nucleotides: TGTGCCAGCAGCCAAGGTTCTAGCGCGAGGAATGAGCAGTTCTTC. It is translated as CASSQGSSARNEQFF.

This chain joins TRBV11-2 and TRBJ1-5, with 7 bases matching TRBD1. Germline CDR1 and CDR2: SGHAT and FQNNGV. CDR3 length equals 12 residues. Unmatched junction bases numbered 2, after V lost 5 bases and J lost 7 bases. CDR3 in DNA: TGTGCCAGCAGCCACAGGGGACAGCCCCAGCATTTT. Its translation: CASSHRGQPQHF.

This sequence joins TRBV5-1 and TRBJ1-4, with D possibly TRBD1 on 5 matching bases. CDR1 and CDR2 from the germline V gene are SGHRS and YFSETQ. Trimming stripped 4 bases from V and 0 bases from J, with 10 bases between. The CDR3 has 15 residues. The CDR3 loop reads CASSVDSATNEKLFF. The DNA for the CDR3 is TGCGCCAGCAGCGTAGACAGCGCAACTAATGAAAAACTGTTTTTT.

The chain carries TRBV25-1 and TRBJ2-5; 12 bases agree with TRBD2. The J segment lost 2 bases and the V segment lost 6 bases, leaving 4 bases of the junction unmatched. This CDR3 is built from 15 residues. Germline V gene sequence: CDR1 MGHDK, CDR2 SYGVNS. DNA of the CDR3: TGTGCCAGCAGATCTCTAGCGGGAGGGCAAGAGACCCAGTACTTC. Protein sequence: CASRSLAGGQETQYF.

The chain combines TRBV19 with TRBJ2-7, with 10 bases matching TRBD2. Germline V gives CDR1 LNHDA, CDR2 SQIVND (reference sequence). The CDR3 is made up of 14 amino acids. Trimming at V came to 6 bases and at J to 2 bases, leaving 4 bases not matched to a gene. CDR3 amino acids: CASRGTSAAYEQYF. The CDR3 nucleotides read TGTGCCAGTAGGGGGACTAGCGCGGCCTACGAGCAGTACTTC.

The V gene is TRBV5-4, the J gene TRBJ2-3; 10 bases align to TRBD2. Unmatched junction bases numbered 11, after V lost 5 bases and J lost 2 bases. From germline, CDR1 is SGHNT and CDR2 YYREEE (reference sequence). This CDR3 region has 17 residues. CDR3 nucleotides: TGTGCCAGCAGTCCCGTTATAGCGGGAGGAACCACAGATACGCAGTATTTT. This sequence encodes CASSPVIAGGTTDTQYF.

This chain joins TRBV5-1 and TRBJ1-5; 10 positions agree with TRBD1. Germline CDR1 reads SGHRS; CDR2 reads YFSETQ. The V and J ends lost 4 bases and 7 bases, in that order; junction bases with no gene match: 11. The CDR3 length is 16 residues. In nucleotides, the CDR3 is TGCGCCAGCAGCCCTGGGGCCGGGACAGGGGCCCAGCCCCAGCATTTT. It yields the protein CASSPGAGTGAQPQHF.

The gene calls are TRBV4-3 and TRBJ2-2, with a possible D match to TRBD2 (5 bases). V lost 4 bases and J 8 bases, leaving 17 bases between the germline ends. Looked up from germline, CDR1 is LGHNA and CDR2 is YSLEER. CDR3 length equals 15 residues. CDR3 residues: CASSPYGLAEGELFF. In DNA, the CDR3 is TGCGCCAGCAGCCCCTATGGACTGGCCGAGGGGGAGCTGTTTTTT.

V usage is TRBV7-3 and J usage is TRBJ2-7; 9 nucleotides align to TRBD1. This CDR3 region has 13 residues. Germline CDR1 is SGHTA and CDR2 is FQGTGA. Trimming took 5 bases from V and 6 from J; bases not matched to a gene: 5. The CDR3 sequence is CASSVGTGTEQYF. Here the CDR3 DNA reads TGTGCCAGCAGCGTGGGGACAGGGACCGAGCAGTACTTC.

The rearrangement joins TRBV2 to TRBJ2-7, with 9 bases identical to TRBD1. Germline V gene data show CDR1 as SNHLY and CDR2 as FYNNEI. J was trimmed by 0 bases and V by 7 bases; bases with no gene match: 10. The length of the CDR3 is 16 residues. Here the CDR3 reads CASNRGPVSISYEQYF. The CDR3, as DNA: TGTGCCAGCAACAGGGGGCCCGTGAGTATCTCCTACGAGCAGTACTTC.